A single sample gave rise to the 31 T cell receptor beta chains below, sequenced in a study of cytomegalovirus exposure and HLA in healthy donors (dated by TCRdb to the late 2010s). Libraries came from the immunoSEQ multiplex PCR assay. For the multiplex PCR, a mixture combining 60 forward primers for TCR Vbeta segments and 13 reverse primers for TCR Jbeta segments was used. This is the immuneACCESS table as TCRdb keeps it, with only in-frame sequences that have V and J called. A part of the clones is gone; compared with another copy, unresolved V genes explain less than half, and the rest is unexplained. This sample comprises 150,000 to 200,000 clones, roughly 78% of them detected only once. The ten largest make up around 6.8% of the sample. What was sequenced was PBMCs. The receptors originated from a man in his forties in good health and CMV-seropositive.

J is TRBJ2-7 and V is TRBV5-4; D might be TRBD1 (6 bases). V gave up 1 base and J gave up 3 bases, with 11 bases separating them. The germline V gene has CDR1 SGHNT and CDR2 YYREEE (reference sequence). CDR3 length equals 14 residues. CDR3 in DNA: TGTGCCAGCAGCTTGCAGGGACAAAACTACGAGCAGTACTTC. This gives the protein CASSLQGQNYEQYF.

Worth noting for this clone: Sequence at one end of the junction differs from germline and may be a read error. J is TRBJ1-3 and V is TRBV7-9, with D possibly being TRBD1 (6 bases). CDR1 is SEHNR, CDR2 FQNEAQ, per germline (reference sequence). This CDR3 contains 11 residues. The CDR3, as DNA: TGTGCCAGCAGCTTACTTCCAGGGGATCGTTTT. Protein: CASSLLPGDRF.

The J gene is TRBJ2-1, the V gene TRBV18; 8 bases are a match to TRBD2. CDR1 is KGHSH and CDR2 is LQKENI in the germline V gene. This CDR3 has 15 amino acids. With 2 bases clipped from V and 4 bases from J, the junction kept 4 bases outside the gene matches. The CDR3 protein is CASSPSGGSYNEQFF. CDR3 DNA sequence: TGTGCCAGCTCACCATCGGGGGGGTCGTACAATGAGCAGTTCTTC.

This clone was detected a few times. The rearrangement uses TRBV4-1 and TRBJ1-4, with D possibly matching TRBD1 (6 bases). The CDR3 sequence is 17 residues long. From germline, CDR1 is MGHRA and CDR2 YSYEKL. V lost 4 bases, J lost 0 bases, and 15 bases lay in between. CDR3 sequence: CASSPRQDIATNEKLFF. For the CDR3, the DNA is TGCGCCAGCAGCCCTCGACAGGATATTGCAACTAATGAAAAACTGTTTTTT.

As to this clone: Mismatch with germline at one junction end may stem from a read error. This chain connects TRBV7-7 to TRBJ2-5; the match to TRBD1 covers 11 bases. Germline V gives CDR1 SSHAT, CDR2 FNYEAQ (reference sequence). This CDR3 has 15 amino acids. CDR3 nucleotides: TGTGCTAGCAGCTCCGGGACAGGGGGTCAAGAGACCCAGTACTTC. Translated: CASSSGTGGQETQYF. The complete variable domain, with remaining parts taken from reference TRBV7-7 and TRBJ2-5, reads GAGVSQSPRYKVTKRGQDVTLRCDPISSHATLYWYQQALGQGPEFLTYFNYEAQPDKSGLPSDRFSAERPEGSISTLTIQRTEQRDSAMYRCASSSGTGGQETQYFGPGTRLLVL.

This clone has at least ten counts. The chain joins TRBV7-8 to TRBJ2-7; the D gene is possibly TRBD1 (5 bases). This CDR3 has 15 amino acids. The germline V and J ends were trimmed by 1 base and 3 bases, with 13 bases remaining between them. Germline V gene sequence: CDR1 SGHVS, CDR2 FQNEAQ. The CDR3 region is CASSLVQGSRYEQYF. DNA of the CDR3: TGTGCCAGCAGCTTAGTCCAGGGCTCTCGCTACGAGCAGTACTTC. The variable domain in full, with the rest retrieved from reference TRBV7-8 and TRBJ2-7, is GAGVSQSPRYKVAKRGQDVALRCDPISGHVSLFWYQQALGQGPEFLTYFQNEAQLDKSGLPSDRFFAERPEGSVSTLKIQRTQQEDSAVYLCASSLVQGSRYEQYFGPGTRLTVT.

This clone appeared many times. The chain is built from TRBV4-1 and TRBJ1-2; 10 bases map to TRBD1. This CDR3 comprises 15 residues. V dropped 3 bases and J dropped 8; count of bases not matched to a gene: 9. CDR1 is MGHRA, CDR2 YSYEKL, per germline. Here the CDR3 reads CASSQPWDRGSGYTF. CDR3 coding DNA: TGCGCCAGCAGCCAGCCCTGGGACAGGGGATCGGGCTACACCTTC.

CDR3 DNA: TGTGCCAGCACCCCTAGCGGGGGGGCGAACGGGGAGCTGTTTTTT. This encodes CASTPSGGANGELFF. V and J are TRBV4-2 and TRBJ2-2; 12 positions match TRBD2. Germline V gives CDR1 LGHNA, CDR2 YNFKEQ. V trimming: 7 bases; J trimming: 7 bases; junction bases outside the gene matches: 7. The CDR3 consists of 15 residues.

This chain uses TRBV6-1 with TRBJ1-6; unclear D gene. Germline V lookup: CDR1 MNHNS, CDR2 SASEGT. There are 14 residues in the CDR3. Between the trimmed V and J ends, which lost 8 bases and 4 bases, there was a span of 12 bases. The CDR3 DNA reads as TGTGCCAGCGGGGAGCAACCTTATAATTCACCCCTCCACTTT. This gives the protein CASGEQPYNSPLHF.

This clone has a handful of counts. The rearrangement links TRBV7-9 to TRBJ1-2; the D gene is possibly TRBD1 (5 bases). Looked up from germline, CDR1 is SEHNR and CDR2 is FQNEAQ (reference sequence). Trimming took off 1 base at V and 6 bases at J, with 15 bases between the two ends. The CDR3 extends over 15 amino acids. The CDR3 DNA sequence: TGTGCCAGCAGCTTAGTTGCCCCGGGGGAGAATGGCTACACCTTC. Translated, it gives CASSLVAPGENGYTF.

V gene TRBV6-1 combines with J gene TRBJ2-3; possible D gene TRBD2, 6 bases. V gave up 0 bases and J gave up 0 bases, with 10 bases separating them. This CDR3 comprises 16 residues. CDR1 MNHNS and CDR2 SASEGT come from the germline V gene. In DNA, the CDR3 is TGTGCCAGCAGTGAAGCTGGGGGGACTAGCACAGATACGCAGTATTTT. This codes for CASSEAGGTSTDTQYF.

This rearrangement joins TRBV2 to TRBJ1-5; D perhaps matches TRBD1 (6 bases). V was pared by 8 bases and J by 8 bases, with 16 bases between. Germline lookup yields CDR1 SNHLY and CDR2 FYNNEI. This CDR3 spans 13 amino acids. The DNA for the CDR3 is TGTGCCAGCGCCACGGGGGGCGTAAAGCCCCAGCATTTT. It encodes CASATGGVKPQHF.

The chain couples TRBV19 to TRBJ1-5; D is unresolved. V dropped 4 bases and J dropped 4 bases, with 20 bases sitting between them. The CDR3 consists of 17 residues. The V gene's germline CDR1 is LNHDA and CDR2 SQIVND (reference sequence). For the CDR3, the DNA is TGTGCCAGTAGTAGCTTCGAGGGCCTAAGTGGGAATCAGCCCCAGCATTTT. As protein: CASSSFEGLSGNQPQHF.

This clone was found once. The V and J genes are TRBV5-4 and TRBJ1-1; TRBD1 is a possible D gene (6 bases). V was clipped by 0 bases and J by 4 bases, with 13 bases between them. The CDR3 has 15 amino acids. Germline loops: CDR1 SGHNT, CDR2 YYREEE (reference sequence). CDR3 DNA: TGTGCCAGCAGCTTGGAGGGGGGGGCAGGCACTGAAGCTTTCTTT. It yields the protein CASSLEGGAGTEAFF. Full variable domain (rest looked up from reference TRBV5-4 and TRBJ1-1): ETGVTQSPTHLIKTRGQQVTLRCSSQSGHNTVSWYQQALGQGPQFIFQYYREEENGRGNFPPRFSGLQFPNYSSELNVNALELDDSALYLCASSLEGGAGTEAFFGQGTRLTVV.

This clone occurred once. The chain recombines TRBV6-1 with TRBJ2-1; 10 nucleotides match TRBD2. Germline lookup yields CDR1 MNHNS and CDR2 SASEGT. The CDR3 sequence is 14 residues long. V lost 4 bases, J lost 8 bases, and 5 bases stayed unmatched. The CDR3 DNA follows: TGTGCCAGCAGTGGAGCGGGGGGGCCCGATGAGCAGTTCTTC. Protein sequence: CASSGAGGPDEQFF.

The V call is TRBV10-2, the J call TRBJ1-6; TRBD1 matches 7 bases. CDR1 is WSHSY, CDR2 SAAADI, per germline. The length of the CDR3 is 19 residues. V shed 0 bases and J 6 bases; nucleotides not matched to a gene: 14. The CDR3 region is CASSESLLALGTVNSPLHF. CDR3 sequence (DNA): TGCGCCAGCAGTGAGTCTCTGTTGGCCTTAGGGACAGTTAATTCACCCCTCCACTTT.

This chain connects TRBV5-1 to TRBJ1-4; 7 bases agree with TRBD1. J was trimmed by 5 bases and V by 7 bases; bases with no gene match: 5. The CDR3 consists of 13 residues. Germline CDR1 and CDR2: SGHRS and YFSETQ. The CDR3 region is CASSVRGNEKLFF. The CDR3 nucleotides are TGCGCCAGCTCGGTCAGGGGGAATGAAAAACTGTTTTTT.

This clone was seen once. The rearrangement joins TRBV5-1 to TRBJ2-1; 8 bases align to TRBD1. CDR3 length: 14 residues. Per the germline V gene, CDR1 is SGHRS and CDR2 is YFSETQ. V was pared by 4 bases and J by 8 bases, with 8 bases of the junction left unmatched. In nucleotides, the CDR3 is TGCGCCAGCAGCCAGGACAGGGTACAGCATGAGCAGTTCTTC. Translating gives CASSQDRVQHEQFF.

This chain links TRBV4-2 with TRBJ1-5; D is perhaps TRBD1 (6 bases). The germline V gene encodes CDR1 LGHNA and CDR2 YNFKEQ. Trimming took 4 bases from V and 3 from J, leaving 13 bases between them. The CDR3 totals 15 residues. CDR3 sequence: CASSPGDGYNQPQHF. The DNA of the CDR3 is TGTGCCAGCAGCCCAGGGGACGGCTACAATCAGCCCCAGCATTTT.

This CDR3 is CASSKGVLAKNIQYF. Written as DNA, the CDR3 is TGTGCCAGCAGCAAGGGAGTGCTTGCCAAAAACATTCAGTACTTC. This chain links TRBV27 with TRBJ2-4; TRBD2 might be the D (5 bases). CDR1 and CDR2 (germline): MNHEY, SMNVEV (reference sequence). This CDR3 has 15 amino acids. V lost 6 bases and J 1 base, leaving 13 bases between the germline ends.

The chain couples TRBV6-1 to TRBJ2-7, with D perhaps TRBD2 (5 bases). Trimming stripped 2 bases from V and 3 bases from J, with 11 bases between. The CDR3 loop spans 14 amino acids. Germline-derived CDR1 and CDR2 are MNHNS and SASEGT. The CDR3 is CASSEYRGNYEQYF. The CDR3 DNA is TGTGCCAGCAGTGAATATCGGGGTAACTACGAGCAGTACTTC.

The chain joins TRBV4-1 to TRBJ2-5; 9 positions agree with TRBD2. The CDR3 totals 16 residues. The germline CDR1 and CDR2 sequences are MGHRA and YSYEKL. The V gene end was trimmed by 0 bases and the J gene end by 5 bases; junction bases not matched to a gene: 7. The CDR3 here is CASSQDHLAGWETQYF. CDR3 bases: TGCGCCAGCAGCCAAGATCATCTAGCGGGGTGGGAGACCCAGTACTTC.

Here the CDR3 DNA reads TGTGCCAGCAGCAGGACAGGGGGACCACAATCAGAGCCCCAGCATTTT. It encodes CASSRTGGPQSEPQHF. V usage is TRBV7-9 and J usage is TRBJ1-5, with 10 nucleotides matching TRBD1. The CDR3 extends over 16 amino acids. The V gene end was trimmed by 5 bases and the J gene end by 8 bases; junction bases not matched to a gene: 12. CDR1 and CDR2 (germline): SEHNR, FQNEAQ (reference sequence).

In its sample, this clone was seen a few times. This chain connects TRBV5-1 to TRBJ2-4; 7 positions agree with TRBD1. CDR1 SGHRS and CDR2 YFSETQ come from the germline V gene. This CDR3 spans 15 amino acids. J lost 0 bases, V lost 4 bases, and 4 bases had no gene match. The CDR3 bases are TGCGCCAGCAGCCCGGACAGGATAGCCAAAAACATTCAGTACTTC. Its translation is CASSPDRIAKNIQYF. The whole variable domain, filled in from reference TRBV5-1 and TRBJ2-4, reads KAGVTQTPRYLIKTRGQQVTLSCSPISGHRSVSWYQQTPGQGLQFLFEYFSETQRNKGNFPGRFSGRQFSNSRSEMNVSTLELGDSALYLCASSPDRIAKNIQYFGAGTRLSVL.

Only one count was recorded for this clone. The chain is built from TRBV5-1 and TRBJ2-3; D remains unclear. Trimming pared 4 bases from V and 0 bases from J, leaving 9 bases between. The germline V gene encodes CDR1 SGHRS and CDR2 YFSETQ. The CDR3 spans 14 residues. For the CDR3, the DNA is TGCGCCAGCAGCATCCAATCAAGCACAGATACGCAGTATTTT. It is translated as CASSIQSSTDTQYF.

This chain joins TRBV25-1 and TRBJ1-1; D is uncertain. Germline CDR1 and CDR2: MGHDK and SYGVNS. The CDR3 covers 13 residues. V lost 6 bases, J lost 3 bases, and 11 bases lay in between. CDR3 sequence reads: CASRRGGYTEAFF. The CDR3 DNA is TGTGCCAGCAGGAGAGGAGGGTACACTGAAGCTTTCTTT.

J is TRBJ2-7 and V is TRBV5-1; tentatively, D is TRBD1 (5 bases). Germline values: CDR1 SGHRS, CDR2 YFSETQ. Trimming left V 1 base short and J 7 bases short, with 12 bases between. This CDR3 region has 13 residues. In DNA, the CDR3 is TGCGCCAGCAGCTTGATACAGGCCGGGGAGCAGTACTTC. Its protein product is CASSLIQAGEQYF.

This clone was detected only a few times. V is TRBV5-1 and J is TRBJ2-3; 8 bases line up with TRBD2. The germline V gene encodes CDR1 SGHRS and CDR2 YFSETQ. The CDR3 runs to 15 residues. The V gene end was trimmed by 6 bases and the J gene end by 1 base; junction bases not matched to a gene: 7. CDR3 loop: CASKTGGQRTDTQYF. In nucleotides, the CDR3 is TGCGCCAGCAAAACGGGGGGGCAGCGCACAGATACGCAGTATTTT.

The chain combines TRBV18 with TRBJ1-4; D call uncertain. V shed 6 bases and J shed 4 bases, with 12 bases lying between them. In germline, CDR1 is KGHSH, CDR2 LQKENI. The CDR3 has 14 residues. DNA for the CDR3: TGTGCCAGCTCCGCCGGGAGCCTTAATGAAAAACTGTTTTTT. This codes for CASSAGSLNEKLFF.

Remarks on this clone: Germline and junction disagree at one end, which may indicate a read error. The chain uses TRBV5-6 and TRBJ2-7; no clear D. The CDR3 covers 14 residues. Germline CDR1 SGHDT, CDR2 YYEEEE. CDR3: CASSNFSVTNERYF. The CDR3 DNA is TGTGCCAGCAGCAACTTCAGCGTTACGAACGAGCGGTACTTC.

The chain has TRBV9 and TRBJ1-1, with 7 bases matching TRBD1. From germline, CDR1 is SGDLS and CDR2 YYNGEE. With 3 bases clipped from V and 1 base from J, the junction kept 3 bases outside the gene matches. The CDR3 spans 14 residues. The CDR3 spells CASSAGTANTEAFF. CDR3 DNA: TGTGCCAGCAGCGCCGGGACAGCGAACACTGAAGCTTTCTTT. Using reference TRBV9 and TRBJ1-1 for the parts outside the CDR3, the full variable domain is DSGVTQTPKHLITATGQRVTLRCSPRSGDLSVYWYQQSLDQGLQFLIQYYNGEERAKGNILERFSAQQFPDLHSELNLSSLELGDSALYFCASSAGTANTEAFFGQGTRLTVV.